Below, 3 T cell receptor beta chains from the same sample are listed, as sequenced in a study of T cell changes during pregnancy in multiple sclerosis. TCRdb's copy holds only in-frame clones and misses some; the assay was immunoSEQ multiplex PCR. The table lists around 100,000 clones, over 75% of them singletons. The sequences come from peripheral blood, collected in the second trimester of pregnancy. All receptors come from a female donor in good health, enrolled as a control in a pregnancy study.

The table lists this clone with a count of one. The chain is built from TRBV7-9 and TRBJ1-2; D call uncertain. Germline-derived CDR1 and CDR2 are SEHNR and FQNEAQ (reference sequence). This CDR3 comprises 12 residues. Between the trimmed V and J ends, which lost 5 bases and 8 bases, there was a span of 12 bases. The DNA for the CDR3 is TGTGCCAGCAGCAGTCGCGGCCAAGGCTACACCTTC. Translating it yields CASSSRGQGYTF. Together with reference TRBV7-9 and TRBJ1-2, the CDR3 gives the full variable domain: DTGVSQNPRHKITKRGQNVTFRCDPISEHNRLYWYRQTLGQGPEFLTYFQNEAQLEKSRLLSDRFSAERPKGSFSTLEIQRTEQGDSAMYLCASSSRGQGYTFGSGTRLTVV.

This chain joins TRBV7-2 and TRBJ2-1, with 11 bases lining up with TRBD1. Germline loops: CDR1 SGHTA, CDR2 FQGNSA. Losses at the gene ends were 3 bases for V and 5 bases for J; bases not matched to a gene: 0. This CDR3 comprises 14 residues. CDR3 nucleotide sequence: TGTGCCAGCAGCTTGGGACAGGGGGACAATGAGCAGTTCTTC. Amino acid sequence: CASSLGQGDNEQFF.

The V gene is TRBV7-9, the J gene TRBJ2-1; 7 bases are shared with TRBD2. There are 15 residues in the CDR3. V trimming: 3 bases; J trimming: 9 bases; junction bases outside the gene matches: 11. The germline CDR1 and CDR2 sequences are SEHNR and FQNEAQ (reference sequence). The CDR3 nucleotides are TGTGCCAGCAGCTTTCGGACTAGGAGGGGCCCTGAGCAGTTCTTC. Encoded protein: CASSFRTRRGPEQFF.